Listed here are 6 T cell receptor beta chains from one sample, sequenced in a study of T cell responses to AZD1222 COVID-19 vaccine. Only in-frame clones appear in the TCRdb table, and some are missing; sequencing was by immunoSEQ multiplex PCR. The repertoire has over 100,000 clones, roughly 90% of them found once; the top ten carry roughly 6.5%. The sample was peripheral blood, taken on day 0 of AZD1222 vaccination. Source of these receptors: an adult in good health.

V is TRBV27 and J is TRBJ2-6; D uncertain. The CDR3 is 14 amino acids. The V and J ends lost 7 bases and 0 bases respectively, with 7 bases between them. Germline V gives CDR1 MNHEY, CDR2 SMNVEV (reference sequence). The CDR3 is CASNLNSGANVLTF. CDR3 nucleotides: TGTGCCAGCAATCTTAACTCTGGGGCCAACGTCCTGACTTTC. Complete variable domain (other parts from reference TRBV27 and TRBJ2-6): EAQVTQNPRYLITVTGKKLTVTCSQNMNHEYMSWYRQDPGLGLRQIYYSMNVEVTDKGDVPEGYKVSRKEKRNFPLILESPSPNQTSLYFCASNLNSGANVLTFGAGSRLTVL.

The chain uses TRBV3-1 (or the pseudogene TRBV3-2) and TRBJ1-3; D call uncertain. Trimming cost V 2 bases and J 4 bases, with 9 bases left between them. This CDR3 has 14 residues. Germline CDR1 is LGHDT and CDR2 is YNNKEL (reference sequence). CDR3 sequence reads: CASSQFLSGNTIYF. The DNA of the CDR3 is TGTGCCAGCAGCCAATTTCTCTCCGGAAACACCATATATTTT.

The J gene is TRBJ1-5, the V gene TRBV3-1 (or the pseudogene TRBV3-2); D call uncertain. Trimming cost V 1 base and J 2 bases, with 6 bases left between them. The CDR3 sequence is 14 residues long. CDR1 and CDR2 (germline): LGHDT, YNNKEL (reference sequence). The CDR3 spells CASSQGSGNQPQHF. The CDR3 coding sequence is TGTGCCAGCAGCCAAGGCAGTGGCAATCAGCCCCAGCATTTT.

The J gene is TRBJ1-3, the V gene TRBV18; no definite D call. The germline V and J ends were trimmed by 0 bases and 8 bases, with 11 bases remaining between them. This CDR3 contains 14 residues. Germline CDR1 and CDR2: KGHSH and LQKENI. This chain's CDR3 is CASSPPTSPDTIYF. The CDR3 coding sequence is TGTGCCAGCTCACCACCTACAAGTCCAGACACCATATATTTT. Complete variable domain (other parts from reference TRBV18 and TRBJ1-3): NAGVMQNPRHLVRRRGQEARLRCSPMKGHSHVYWYRQLPEEGLKFMVYLQKENIIDESGMPKERFSAEFPKEGPSILRIQQVVRGDSAAYFCASSPPTSPDTIYFGEGSWLTVV.

The V gene is TRBV29-1, the J gene TRBJ1-2; TRBD1 matches at 8 bases. CDR1 and CDR2 (germline): SQVTM, ANQGSEA. The CDR3 loop spans 16 amino acids. The ends lost 8 bases at V and 4 bases at J; junction bases unmatched: 18. Here the CDR3 reads CSHGALTGAPGYGYTF. CDR3 nucleotide sequence: TGCAGCCATGGGGCCTTGACAGGGGCCCCTGGCTATGGCTACACCTTC.

The V call is TRBV4-3, the J call TRBJ2-3, with 9 bases that match TRBD2. The germline V gene encodes CDR1 LGHNA and CDR2 YSLEER. The CDR3 consists of 17 residues. With V trimmed by 4 bases and J by 1 base, 9 bases remained unmatched. CDR3 loop: CASSPRPTSGGTDTQYF. The CDR3 coding sequence is TGCGCCAGCAGCCCCCGACCGACTAGCGGAGGCACAGATACGCAGTATTTT.